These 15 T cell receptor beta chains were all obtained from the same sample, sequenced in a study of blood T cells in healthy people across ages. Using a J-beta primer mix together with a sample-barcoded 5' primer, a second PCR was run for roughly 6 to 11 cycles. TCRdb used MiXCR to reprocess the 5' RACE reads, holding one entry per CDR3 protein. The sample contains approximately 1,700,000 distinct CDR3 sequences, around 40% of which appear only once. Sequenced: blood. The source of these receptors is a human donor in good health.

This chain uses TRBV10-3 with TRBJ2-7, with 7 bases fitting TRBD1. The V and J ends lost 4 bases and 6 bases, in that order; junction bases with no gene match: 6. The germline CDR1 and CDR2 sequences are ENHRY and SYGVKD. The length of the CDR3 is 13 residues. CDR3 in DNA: TGTGCCATCAGTGGGACAGGTGGTATCGAGCAGTACTTC. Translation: CAISGTGGIEQYF.

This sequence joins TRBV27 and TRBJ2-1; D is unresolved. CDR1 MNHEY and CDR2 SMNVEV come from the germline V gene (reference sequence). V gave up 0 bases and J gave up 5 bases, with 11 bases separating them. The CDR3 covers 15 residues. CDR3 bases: TGTGCCAGCAGTTTATCCTTTGGTGGGGACAATGAGCAGTTCTTC. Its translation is CASSLSFGGDNEQFF.

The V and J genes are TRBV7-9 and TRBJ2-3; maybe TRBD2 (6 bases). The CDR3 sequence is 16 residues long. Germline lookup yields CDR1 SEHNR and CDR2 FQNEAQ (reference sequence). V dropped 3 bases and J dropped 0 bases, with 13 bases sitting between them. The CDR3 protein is CASSFPGLASTDTQYF. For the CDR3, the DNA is TGTGCCAGCAGCTTCCCGGGACTTGCTAGCACAGATACGCAGTATTTT.

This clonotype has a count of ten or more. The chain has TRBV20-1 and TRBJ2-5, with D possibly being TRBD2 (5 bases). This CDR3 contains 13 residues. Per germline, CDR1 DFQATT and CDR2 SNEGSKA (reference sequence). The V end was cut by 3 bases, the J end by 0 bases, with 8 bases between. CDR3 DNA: TGCAGTGCTAGTGGACTCCACCAAGAGACCCAGTACTTC. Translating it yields CSASGLHQETQYF.

The CDR3 coding sequence is TGTGCCAGCAGCCTCGGGCTAGCTCTGTACCAAGAGACCCAGTACTTC. This translates into CASSLGLALYQETQYF. V usage is TRBV7-9 and J usage is TRBJ2-5; a possible D gene is TRBD2 (5 bases). Germline-derived CDR1 and CDR2 are SEHNR and FQNEAQ (reference sequence). The V gene lost 5 bases and the J gene lost 0 bases, with 16 bases spanning the gap. This CDR3 contains 16 residues.

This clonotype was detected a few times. The CDR3, as DNA: TGTGCCAGCACCACGTCAGATACGCAGTATTTT. It yields the protein CASTTSDTQYF. The chain links TRBV12-3 or TRBV12-4 to TRBJ2-3; D is uncertain. Deletions cut 7 bases from V and 4 bases from J, with 6 bases between. CDR3 length: 11 residues.

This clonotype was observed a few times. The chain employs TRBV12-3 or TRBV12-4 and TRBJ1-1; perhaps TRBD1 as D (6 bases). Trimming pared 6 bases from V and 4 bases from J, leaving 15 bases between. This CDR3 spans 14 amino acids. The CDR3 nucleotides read TGTGCCAGCAGGGCCATGTGGGGGCCCACTGAAGCTTTCTTT. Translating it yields CASRAMWGPTEAFF.

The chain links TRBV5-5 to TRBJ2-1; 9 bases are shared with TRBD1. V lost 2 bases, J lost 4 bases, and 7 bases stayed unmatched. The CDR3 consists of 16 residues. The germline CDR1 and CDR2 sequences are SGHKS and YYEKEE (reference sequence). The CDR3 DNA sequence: TGTGCCAGCAGCTTCCTTCGTGGGACAGGGTACAATGAGCAGTTCTTC. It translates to CASSFLRGTGYNEQFF.

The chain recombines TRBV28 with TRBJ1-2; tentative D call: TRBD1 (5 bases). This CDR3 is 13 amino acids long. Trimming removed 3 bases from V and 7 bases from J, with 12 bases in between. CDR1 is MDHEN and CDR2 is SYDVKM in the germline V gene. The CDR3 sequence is CASSFKGQSGYTF. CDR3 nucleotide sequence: TGTGCCAGCAGTTTTAAGGGGCAAAGTGGCTACACCTTC.

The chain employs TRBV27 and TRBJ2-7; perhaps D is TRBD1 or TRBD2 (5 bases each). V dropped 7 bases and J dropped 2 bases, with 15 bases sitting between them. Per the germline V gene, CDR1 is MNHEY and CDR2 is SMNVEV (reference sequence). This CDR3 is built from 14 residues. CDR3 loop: CASTSSRDAYEQYF. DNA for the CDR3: TGTGCCAGCACCTCATCCCGGGACGCCTACGAGCAGTACTTC.

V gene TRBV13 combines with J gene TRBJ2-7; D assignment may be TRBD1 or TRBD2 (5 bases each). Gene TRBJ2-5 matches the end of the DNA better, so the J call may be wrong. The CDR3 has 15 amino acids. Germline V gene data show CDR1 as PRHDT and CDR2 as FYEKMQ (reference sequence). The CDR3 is CASSLGVMGQETQYF. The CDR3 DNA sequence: TGTGCCAGCAGCTTGGGGGTCATGGGTCAAGAGACCCAGTACTTC.

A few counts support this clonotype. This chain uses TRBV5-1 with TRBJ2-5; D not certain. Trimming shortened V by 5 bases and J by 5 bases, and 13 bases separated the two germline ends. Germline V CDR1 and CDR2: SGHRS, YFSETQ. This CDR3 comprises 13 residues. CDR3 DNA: TGCGCCAGCAGAATAGACCTGCGGGAGACCCAGTACTTC. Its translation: CASRIDLRETQYF. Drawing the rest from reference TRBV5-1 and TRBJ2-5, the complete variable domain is KAGVTQTPRYLIKTRGQQVTLSCSPISGHRSVSWYQQTPGQGLQFLFEYFSETQRNKGNFPGRFSGRQFSNSRSEMNVSTLELGDSALYLCASRIDLRETQYFGPGTRLLVL.

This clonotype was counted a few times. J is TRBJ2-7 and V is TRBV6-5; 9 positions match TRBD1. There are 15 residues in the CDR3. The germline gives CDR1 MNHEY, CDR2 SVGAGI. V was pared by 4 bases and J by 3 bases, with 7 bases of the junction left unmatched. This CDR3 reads CASSFTGTGIYEQYF. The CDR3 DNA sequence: TGTGCCAGCAGTTTCACCGGGACAGGGATCTACGAGCAGTACTTC.

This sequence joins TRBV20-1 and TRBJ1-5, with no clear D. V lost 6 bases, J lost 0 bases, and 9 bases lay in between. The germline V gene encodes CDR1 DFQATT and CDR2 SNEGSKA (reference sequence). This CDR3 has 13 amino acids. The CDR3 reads CSATVDSNQPQHF. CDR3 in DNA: TGCAGTGCGACTGTCGATAGCAATCAGCCCCAGCATTTT.

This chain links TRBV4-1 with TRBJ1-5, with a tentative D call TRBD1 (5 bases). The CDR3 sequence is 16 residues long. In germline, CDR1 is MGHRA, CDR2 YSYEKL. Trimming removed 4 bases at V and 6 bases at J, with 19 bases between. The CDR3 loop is CASSLLGPTTPQPQHF. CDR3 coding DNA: TGCGCCAGCAGCCTATTGGGACCGACTACCCCTCAGCCCCAGCATTTT.